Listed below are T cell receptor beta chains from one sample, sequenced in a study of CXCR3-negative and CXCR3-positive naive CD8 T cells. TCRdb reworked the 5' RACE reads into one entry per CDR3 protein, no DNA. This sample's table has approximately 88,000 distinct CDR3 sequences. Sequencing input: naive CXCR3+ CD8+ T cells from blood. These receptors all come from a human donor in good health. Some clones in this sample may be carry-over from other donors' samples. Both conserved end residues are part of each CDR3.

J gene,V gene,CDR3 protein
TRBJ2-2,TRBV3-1,CASSQAWGPGELFF
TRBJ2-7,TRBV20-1,CSARVPASFHEQYF
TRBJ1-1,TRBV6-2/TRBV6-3,CASSWGQSGAEAFF
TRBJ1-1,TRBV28,CASSLTEFRVMNTEAFF
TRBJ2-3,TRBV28,CASTLEGREAPDTQYF
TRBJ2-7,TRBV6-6,CASTQSGHEQYF
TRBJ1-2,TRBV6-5,CASSYSAGGGAGYTF
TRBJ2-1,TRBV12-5,CASGFGLAGDLDNEQFF
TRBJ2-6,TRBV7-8,CASSLVGTEYPRYSGANVLTF
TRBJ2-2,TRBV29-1,CSVGYTNTGELFF
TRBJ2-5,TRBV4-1,CASSLYPGQGGETQYF
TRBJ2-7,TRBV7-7,CASSVGWGDYEQYF
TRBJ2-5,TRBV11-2,CASSFLVERVETQYF
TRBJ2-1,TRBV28,CASSLAGTGRDNEQFF
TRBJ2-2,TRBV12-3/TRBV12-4,CASSFVLANTGELFF
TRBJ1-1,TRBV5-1,CASSWGQGKNTEAFF
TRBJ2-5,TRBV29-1,CSVVWRGATSQETQYF
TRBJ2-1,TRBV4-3,CASSQDWGDFSYNEQFF